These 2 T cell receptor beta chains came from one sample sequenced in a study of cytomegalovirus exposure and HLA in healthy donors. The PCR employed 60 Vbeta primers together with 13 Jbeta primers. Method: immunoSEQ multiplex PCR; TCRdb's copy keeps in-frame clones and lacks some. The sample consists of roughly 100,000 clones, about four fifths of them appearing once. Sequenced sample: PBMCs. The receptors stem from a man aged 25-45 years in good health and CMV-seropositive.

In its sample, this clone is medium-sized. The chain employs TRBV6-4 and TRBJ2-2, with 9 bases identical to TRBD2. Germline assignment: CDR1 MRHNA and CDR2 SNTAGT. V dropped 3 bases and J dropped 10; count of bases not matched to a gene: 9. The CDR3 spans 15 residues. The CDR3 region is CASSETAGGREELFF. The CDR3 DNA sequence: TGTGCCAGCAGTGAAACAGCGGGAGGACGAGAGGAGCTGTTTTTT.

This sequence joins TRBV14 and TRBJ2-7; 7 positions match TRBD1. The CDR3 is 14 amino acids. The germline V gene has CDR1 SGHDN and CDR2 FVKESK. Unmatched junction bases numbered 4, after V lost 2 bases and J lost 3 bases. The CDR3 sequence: CASSQQQGRYEQYF. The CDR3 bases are TGTGCCAGCAGCCAACAACAGGGGCGCTACGAGCAGTACTTC.